This entry describes one T cell receptor (beta chain). Its antigen is still unknown. No base-level quality is on record; no much larger clone is a single base apart. This sample is part of a study of CD8 T cell repertoires and HIV-1 epitope variants (TCRdb year 2020). Study-wide context: T cells were stimulated in separate culture wells with each of twenty-five peptides representing autologous and known Gag and Nef epitope variants. A CMV, EBV and flu peptide pool, the Ebola AY9 epitope as negative control, and a no-peptide well were included as control conditions. The epitopes tested covered three Gag epitope families plus Nef HW9 and YT9. Using the EasySep Human T Cell Enrichment Kit, T cells were enriched and then co-cultured with an equal number of autologous T cell-negative cells acting as antigen-presenting cells. Cultures ran for about 9 days in IMDM with gentamicin, with half-media changes on days 3 and 7 adding IL-2, IL-7 and IL-15. An aliquot of 1M T cells was saved as an uncultured baseline condition, separate from the approximately 80 T cell cultures. A total of around 84 T cell cultures were run, with each culture condition done in triplicate except for one peptide, which was done in duplicate. The investigation overall reported the following: About nine antigen-specific TCR beta clonotypes were identified, of which about six appeared to be cross-reactive for autologous or known escape epitope variants. The Nef KF9 family was recognized by five clonotypes and the HW9 family by one, and no responses to the TAALDMSHF plasma variant were observed. The assay could identify only TCR beta chains and pointed to proliferation in response to antigen, not to T cell function or cytokine profile.

Sequencing of TCR beta CDR3 regions was performed at survey depth on the immunoSEQ platform. The QIAamp DNA micro kit was used to extract genomic DNA from every cultured and uncultured CD8+ T cell population. Per the authors' processing: Samples with fewer than 5,000 productive reads were excluded, resulting in the removal of about 6% of the roughly 80 HIV peptide-stimulated cultures. A MANAFEST web app trimmed sequences to CDR3 and removed nonproductive sequences, CDR3s under 5 amino acids, and those not starting C or ending F/W. For a clonotype to count as antigen-specific, the clonotype had to expand relative to the no-peptide control in at least 2 of 3 replicates at FDR 0.01, and only within one epitope family. Specific clonotypes also needed at least fivefold higher frequency than in wells stimulated with peptides from other epitope families. This is the immuneACCESS table as TCRdb keeps it, with only in-frame sequences that have V and J called. A part of the clones is gone; compared with another copy, unresolved V genes explain less than half, and the rest is unexplained. From that table come the V and J calls and clone size; the DNA was used to work out D and trimming. The sample table contains about 4,000 clones; only one count was recorded for more than 60% of them. The ten largest clones take up around 43% of the sample.

Trimming removed 1 base from V and 6 bases from J; the gene matches leave 7 bases unexplained. The CDR1 and CDR2 encoded by the germline V gene (reference sequence) are SSHAT and FNYEAQ. The CDR3 sequence holds 15 residues, the cysteine and phenylalanine included. Solely the CDR3 DNA is kept, with 45 bases framed from the first base. The EasySep Human CD8+ T Cell Enrichment Kit was used on day 10 to isolate CD8+ T cells from every culture. Sequencing was performed on cultured CD8+ T cells derived from PBMCs. The rearrangement combines TRBV7-7 with TRBJ2-3; TRBD2 agrees with 7 junctional bases. The TCR sequence derives from a male donor with HIV. The CDR3 region has the sequence CASSLGTSDRDTQYF. The DNA sequence is as follows: TGTGCCAGCAGCTTAGGAACTAGCGACCGTGATACGCAGTATTTT.